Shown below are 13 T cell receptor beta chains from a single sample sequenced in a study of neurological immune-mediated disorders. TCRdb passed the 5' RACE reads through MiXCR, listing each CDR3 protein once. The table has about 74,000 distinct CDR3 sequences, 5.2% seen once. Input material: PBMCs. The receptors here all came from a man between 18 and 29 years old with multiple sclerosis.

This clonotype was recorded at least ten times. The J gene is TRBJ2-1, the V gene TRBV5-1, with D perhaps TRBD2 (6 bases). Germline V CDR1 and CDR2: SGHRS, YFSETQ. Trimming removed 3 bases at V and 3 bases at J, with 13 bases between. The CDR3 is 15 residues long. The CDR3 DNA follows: TGCGCCAGCAGCTGGCGGGGCCCCCTCTACAATGAGCAGTTCTTC. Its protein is CASSWRGPLYNEQFF.

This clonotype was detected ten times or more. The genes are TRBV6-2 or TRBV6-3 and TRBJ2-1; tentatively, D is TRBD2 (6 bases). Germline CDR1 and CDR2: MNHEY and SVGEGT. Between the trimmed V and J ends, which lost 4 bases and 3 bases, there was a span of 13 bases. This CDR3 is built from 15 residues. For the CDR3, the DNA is TGTGCCAGCAGTTCTAGCGCCAACCACTACAATGAGCAGTTCTTC. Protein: CASSSSANHYNEQFF.

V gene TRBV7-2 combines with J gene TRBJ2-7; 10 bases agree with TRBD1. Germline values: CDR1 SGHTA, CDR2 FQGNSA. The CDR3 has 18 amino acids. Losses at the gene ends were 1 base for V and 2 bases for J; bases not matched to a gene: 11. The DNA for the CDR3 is TGTGCCAGCAGCTTAGAACTAGACCGGGACAGGGGCACCTACGAGCAGTACTTC. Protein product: CASSLELDRDRGTYEQYF.

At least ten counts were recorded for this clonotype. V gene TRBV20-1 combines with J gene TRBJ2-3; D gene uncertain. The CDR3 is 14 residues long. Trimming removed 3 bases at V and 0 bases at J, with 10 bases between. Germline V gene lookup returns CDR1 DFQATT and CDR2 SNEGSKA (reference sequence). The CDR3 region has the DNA TGCAGTGCTAGCAGGACCCTTAGCACAGATACGCAGTATTTT. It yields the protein CSASRTLSTDTQYF.

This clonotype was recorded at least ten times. The CDR3 DNA is TGTGCCAGCAGTTCCTTTGGACAGGGCCACGAGCAGTACTTC. It translates to CASSSFGQGHEQYF. V gene TRBV12-3 or TRBV12-4 combines with J gene TRBJ2-7; 8 positions match TRBD1. The CDR3 consists of 14 residues. After removal of 4 bases from V and 5 bases from J, the junction contained 7 bases not matched to a gene.

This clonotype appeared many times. This chain's CDR3 is CASSLGTSVIYEQYF. CDR3 nucleotides: TGTGCCAGCAGCTTAGGGACTAGCGTCATCTACGAGCAGTACTTC. This chain joins TRBV7-2 and TRBJ2-7; 9 bases align to TRBD2. V dropped 1 base and J dropped 3; count of bases not matched to a gene: 4. The germline V gene has CDR1 SGHTA and CDR2 FQGNSA. This CDR3 is built from 15 residues.

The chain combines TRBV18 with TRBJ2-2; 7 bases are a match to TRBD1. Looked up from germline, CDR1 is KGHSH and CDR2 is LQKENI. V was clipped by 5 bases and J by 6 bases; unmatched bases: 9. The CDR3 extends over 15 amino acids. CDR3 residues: CASSFAQGMAGELFF. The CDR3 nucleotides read TGTGCCAGCTCATTCGCACAGGGGATGGCCGGGGAGCTGTTTTTT.

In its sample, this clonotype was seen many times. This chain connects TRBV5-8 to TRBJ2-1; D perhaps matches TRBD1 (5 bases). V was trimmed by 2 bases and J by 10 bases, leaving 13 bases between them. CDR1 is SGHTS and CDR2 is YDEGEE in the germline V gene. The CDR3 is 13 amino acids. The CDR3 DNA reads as TGTGCCAGCAGCTTAGGGGCGCTGGGGGAGCAGTTCTTC. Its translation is CASSLGALGEQFF.

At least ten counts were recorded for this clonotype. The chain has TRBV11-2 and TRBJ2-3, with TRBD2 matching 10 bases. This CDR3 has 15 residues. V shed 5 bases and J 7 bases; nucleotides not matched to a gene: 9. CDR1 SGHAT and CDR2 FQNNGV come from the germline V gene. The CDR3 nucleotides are TGTGCCAGCAGCCTCGGACTAGCGGAGGGCAATACGCAGTATTTT. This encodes CASSLGLAEGNTQYF.

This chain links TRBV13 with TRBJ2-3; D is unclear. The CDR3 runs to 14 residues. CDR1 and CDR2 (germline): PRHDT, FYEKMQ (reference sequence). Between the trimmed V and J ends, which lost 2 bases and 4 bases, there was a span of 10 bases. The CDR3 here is CASSLLIASDTQYF. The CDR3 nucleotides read TGTGCCAGCAGCTTACTGATAGCATCAGATACGCAGTATTTT.

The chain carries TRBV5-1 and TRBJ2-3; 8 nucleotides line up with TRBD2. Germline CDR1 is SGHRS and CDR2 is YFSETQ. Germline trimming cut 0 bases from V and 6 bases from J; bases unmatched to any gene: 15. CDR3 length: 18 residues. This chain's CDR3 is CASSLVAGGPDLGDTQYF. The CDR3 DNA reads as TGCGCCAGCAGCTTGGTTGCGGGGGGCCCCGACCTCGGGGATACGCAGTATTTT.

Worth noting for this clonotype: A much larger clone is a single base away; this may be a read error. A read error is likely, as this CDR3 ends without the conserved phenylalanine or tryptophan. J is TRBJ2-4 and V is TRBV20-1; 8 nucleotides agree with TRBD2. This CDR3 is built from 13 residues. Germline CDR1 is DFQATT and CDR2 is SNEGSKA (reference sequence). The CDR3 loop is CSASGGARNIQYY. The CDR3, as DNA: TGCAGTGCTAGCGGGGGGGCCAGAAACATTCAGTACTAC.

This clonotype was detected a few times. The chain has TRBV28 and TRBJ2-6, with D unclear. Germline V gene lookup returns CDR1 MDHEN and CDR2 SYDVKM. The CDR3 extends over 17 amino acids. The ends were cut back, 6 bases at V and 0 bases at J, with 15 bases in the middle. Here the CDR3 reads CASSTAKPLSGANVLTF. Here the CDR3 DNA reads TGTGCCAGCAGCACAGCAAAGCCCCTCTCTGGGGCCAACGTCCTGACTTTC.